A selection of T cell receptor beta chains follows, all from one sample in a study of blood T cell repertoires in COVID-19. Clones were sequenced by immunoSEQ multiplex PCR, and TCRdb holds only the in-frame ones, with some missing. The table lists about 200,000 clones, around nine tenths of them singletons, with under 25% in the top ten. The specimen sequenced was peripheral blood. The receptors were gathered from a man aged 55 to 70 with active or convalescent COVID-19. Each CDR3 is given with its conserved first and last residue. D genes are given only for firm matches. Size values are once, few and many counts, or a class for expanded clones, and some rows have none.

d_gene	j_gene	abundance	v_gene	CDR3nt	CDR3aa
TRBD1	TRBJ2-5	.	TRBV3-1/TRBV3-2	TGTGCCAGCTGGGGACAGGGTGTAGAGACCCAGTACTTC	CASWGQGVETQYF
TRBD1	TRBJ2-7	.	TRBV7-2	TGTGCCAGCAGCCGGGACAGACTGAATGTCGAGCAGTACTTC	CASSRDRLNVEQYF
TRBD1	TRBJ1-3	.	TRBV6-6	TGTGCCAGCACCCTGACAGGGGAAGGAAACACCATATATTTT	CASTLTGEGNTIYF
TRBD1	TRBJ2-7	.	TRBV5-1	TGCGCCAGCAGCTCTACGGGACAGGGGTCCTACGAGCAGTACTTC	CASSSTGQGSYEQYF
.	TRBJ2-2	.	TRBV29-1	TGCAGCACGTTAGGGGGAACCGGGGAGCTGTTTTTT	CSTLGGTGELFF
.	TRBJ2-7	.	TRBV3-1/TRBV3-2	TGTGCCAGCAGCCAGTACTACGAGCAGTACTTC	CASSQYYEQYF
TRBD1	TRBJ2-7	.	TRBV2	TGTGCCAGCAGTGTTACAGGGGGGCCCCAGGGGGAGCAGTACTTC	CASSVTGGPQGEQYF
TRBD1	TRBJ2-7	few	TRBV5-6	TGTGCCAGCAGCTTCCGGGACAGAGTGGCCGGCGAGCAGTACTTC	CASSFRDRVAGEQYF
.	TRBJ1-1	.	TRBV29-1	TGCAGCGTTGAGGGTCTGGGAGTCACTGAAGCTTTCTTT	CSVEGLGVTEAFF
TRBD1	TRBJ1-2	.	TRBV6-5	TGTGCCAGCAGTTACGTACAGGGGGCTGGCTACACCTTC	CASSYVQGAGYTF
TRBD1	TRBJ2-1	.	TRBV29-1	TGCAGCGTTGAAGATGTTACTACAGGGGGCGCCTACAATGAGCAGTTCTTC	CSVEDVTTGGAYNEQFF
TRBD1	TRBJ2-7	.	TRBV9	TGTGCCAGCAGCGTAGGGAGAGGGGGCACCTACGAGCAGTACTTC	CASSVGRGGTYEQYF
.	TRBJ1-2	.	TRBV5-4	TGTGCCAGCAGCTTAGGCGGGGACTATGGCTACACCTTC	CASSLGGDYGYTF
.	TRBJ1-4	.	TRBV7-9	TGTGCCAGCAGCTTAGAAACAGGGTCGAAACTGTTTTTT	CASSLETGSKLFF
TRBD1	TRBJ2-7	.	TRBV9	TGTGCCAGCAGCCGACAGGGATTAGGGACCTACGAGCAGTACTTC	CASSRQGLGTYEQYF
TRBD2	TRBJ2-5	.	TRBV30	TGTGCCTGGAGTGTCCCGGGGGGGGAGACCCAGTACTTC	CAWSVPGGETQYF
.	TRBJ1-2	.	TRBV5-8	TGTGCCAGCAGCTTGGAACGGTATGGCTACACCTTC	CASSLERYGYTF
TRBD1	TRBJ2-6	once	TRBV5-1	TGCGCCAGCAGCTTGACCCCAGGGACAGGGGGCTCTGGGGCCAACGTCCTGACTTTC	CASSLTPGTGGSGANVLTF
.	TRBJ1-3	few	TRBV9	TGTGCCAGCAGCGTAGGGACAGCGCCCAACTCTGGAAACACCATATATTTT	CASSVGTAPNSGNTIYF
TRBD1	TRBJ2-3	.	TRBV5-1	TGCGCCAGCAGCTCGACCGGGACAGGGGGGGATACGCAGTATTTT	CASSSTGTGGDTQYF
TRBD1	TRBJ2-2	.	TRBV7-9	TGTGCCAGCAGCCCGTCCGGGACAGGATCATCCGGGGAGCTGTTTTTT	CASSPSGTGSSGELFF
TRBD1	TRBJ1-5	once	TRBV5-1	TGCGCCAGCAGGTACGACAGGGGGCGTCAGCCCCAGCATTTT	CASRYDRGRQPQHF
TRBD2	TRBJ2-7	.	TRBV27	TGTGCCTGCTCACTAGCGGCCCCCTACGAGCAGTACTTC	CACSLAAPYEQYF
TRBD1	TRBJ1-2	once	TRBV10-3	TGTGCCAGCAAGGGAGAAGGACAGGGGGAAGACTATGGCTACACCTTC	CASKGEGQGEDYGYTF
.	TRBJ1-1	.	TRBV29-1	TGCAGCGTCGGAGCGAACACTGAAGCTTTCTTT	CSVGANTEAFF
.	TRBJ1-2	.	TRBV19	TGTGCCAGTAGTATGGGGGGACCGAACTATGGCTACACCTTC	CASSMGGPNYGYTF
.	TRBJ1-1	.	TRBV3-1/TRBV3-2	TGTGCCAGCAGCCAAGCCCGGGTGGGAGCTTTCTTT	CASSQARVGAFF